The text below deals with one TCR beta chain. Its antigen is currently unknown. This entry belongs to a study of cytomegalovirus exposure and HLA in healthy donors. Findings and limits, study-wide: A later analysis showed TCR association rates differing by HLA locus, peaking at DRB1 and lowest at HLA-C.

V lost 0 bases and J lost 1; bases outside the gene matches: 3. Per germline, CDR1 SGHDT and CDR2 YYEEEE. CDR3 size: 16 residues. With 60 Vbeta and 13 Jbeta primers, the PCR was carried out. Here immunoSEQ multiplex PCR was the method, and the copy in TCRdb shows in-frame clones only, minus some. Among 200,000 to 250,000 clones listed, more than 65% were seen once. Sequenced: PBMCs. This clonotype was obtained from a man aged 18 to 29 in good health and CMV-seronegative. The chain recombines TRBV5-6 with TRBJ1-3, with TRBD1 identical over 8 bases. CDR3 protein: CASSLGQGRSGNTIYF. CDR3 DNA sequence: TGTGCCAGCAGCTTGGGACAGGGGCGGTCTGGAAACACCATATATTTT.